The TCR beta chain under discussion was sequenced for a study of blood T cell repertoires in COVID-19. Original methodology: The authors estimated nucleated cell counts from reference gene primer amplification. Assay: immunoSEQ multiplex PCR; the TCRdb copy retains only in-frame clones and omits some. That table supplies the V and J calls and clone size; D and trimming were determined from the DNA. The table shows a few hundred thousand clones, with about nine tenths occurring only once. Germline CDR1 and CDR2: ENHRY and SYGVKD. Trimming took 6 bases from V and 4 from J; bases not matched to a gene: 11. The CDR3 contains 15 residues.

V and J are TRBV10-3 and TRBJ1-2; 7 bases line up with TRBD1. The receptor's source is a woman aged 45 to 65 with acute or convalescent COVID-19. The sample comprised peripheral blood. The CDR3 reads CAISDRPGQFYGYTF. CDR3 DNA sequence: TGTGCCATCAGCGATAGACCGGGACAGTTCTATGGCTACACCTTC.